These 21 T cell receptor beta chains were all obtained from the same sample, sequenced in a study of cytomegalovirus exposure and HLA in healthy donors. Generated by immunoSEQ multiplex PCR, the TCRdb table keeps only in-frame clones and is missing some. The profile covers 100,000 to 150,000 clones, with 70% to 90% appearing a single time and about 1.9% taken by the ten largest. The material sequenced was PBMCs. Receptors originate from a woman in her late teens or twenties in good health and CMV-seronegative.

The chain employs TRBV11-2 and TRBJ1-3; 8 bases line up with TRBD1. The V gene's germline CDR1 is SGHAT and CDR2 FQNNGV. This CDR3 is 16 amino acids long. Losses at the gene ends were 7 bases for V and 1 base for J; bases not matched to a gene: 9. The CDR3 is CASTYRQGWSGNTIYF. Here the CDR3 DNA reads TGTGCCAGCACCTACCGACAGGGGTGGTCTGGAAACACCATATATTTT.

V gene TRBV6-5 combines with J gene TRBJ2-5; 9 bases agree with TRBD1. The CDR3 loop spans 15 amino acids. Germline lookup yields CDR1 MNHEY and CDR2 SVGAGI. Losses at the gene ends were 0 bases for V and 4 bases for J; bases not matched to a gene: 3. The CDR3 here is CASSYSPTGGETQYF. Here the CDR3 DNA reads TGTGCCAGCAGTTACTCTCCGACAGGGGGAGAGACCCAGTACTTC.

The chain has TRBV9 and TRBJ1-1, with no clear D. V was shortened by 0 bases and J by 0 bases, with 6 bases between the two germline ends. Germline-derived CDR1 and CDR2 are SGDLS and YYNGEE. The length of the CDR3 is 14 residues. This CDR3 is CASSVGNLNTEAFF. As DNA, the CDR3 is TGTGCCAGCAGCGTAGGTAATTTGAACACTGAAGCTTTCTTT. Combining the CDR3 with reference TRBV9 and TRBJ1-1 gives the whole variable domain DSGVTQTPKHLITATGQRVTLRCSPRSGDLSVYWYQQSLDQGLQFLIQYYNGEERAKGNILERFSAQQFPDLHSELNLSSLELGDSALYFCASSVGNLNTEAFFGQGTRLTVV.

The CDR3 sequence: CASSIDGGRTGYTF. Written as DNA, the CDR3 is TGTGCCAGTAGTATTGACGGGGGGAGGACTGGCTACACCTTC. This rearrangement joins TRBV19 to TRBJ1-2; a possible D gene is TRBD1 (5 bases). The CDR3 spans 14 residues. Per the germline V gene, CDR1 is LNHDA and CDR2 is SQIVND (reference sequence). With 3 bases removed from V and 7 bases from J, the gap between germline ends came to 15 bases. The variable domain in full, completed from reference TRBV19 and TRBJ1-2, reads DGGITQSPKYLFRKEGQNVTLSCEQNLNHDAMYWYRQDPGQGLRLIYYSQIVNDFQKGDIAEGYSVSREKKESFPLTVTSAQKNPTAFYLCASSIDGGRTGYTFGSGTRLTVV.

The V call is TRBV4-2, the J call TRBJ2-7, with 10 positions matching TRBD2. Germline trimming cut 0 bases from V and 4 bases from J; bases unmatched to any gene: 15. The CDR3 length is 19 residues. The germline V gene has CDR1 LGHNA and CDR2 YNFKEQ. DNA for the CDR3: TGTGCCAGCAGCCAAGATCTTGTCAGCGGGACTAGCGTTTTTTACGAGCAGTACTTC. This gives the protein CASSQDLVSGTSVFYEQYF.

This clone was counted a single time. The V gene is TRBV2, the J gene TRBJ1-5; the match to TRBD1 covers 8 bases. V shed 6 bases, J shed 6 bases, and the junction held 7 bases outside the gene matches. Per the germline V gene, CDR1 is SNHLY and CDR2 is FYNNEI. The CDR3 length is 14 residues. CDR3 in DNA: TGTGCCAGCAGGGCGGACAGGGTATTTCAGCCCCAGCATTTT. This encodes CASRADRVFQPQHF. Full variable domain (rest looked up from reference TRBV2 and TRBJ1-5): EPEVTQTPSHQVTQMGQEVILRCVPISNHLYFYWYRQILGQKVEFLVSFYNNEISEKSEIFDDQFSVERPDGSNFTLKIRSTKLEDSAMYFCASRADRVFQPQHFGDGTRLSIL.

The CDR3 loop is CASSGVSGGYNEQFF. DNA for the CDR3: TGTGCCAGCAGCGGGGTCAGCGGGGGGTACAATGAGCAGTTCTTC. This chain joins TRBV5-4 and TRBJ2-1; 9 positions agree with TRBD2. This CDR3 is 15 amino acids long. The trim removed 4 bases at V and 4 bases at J, leaving 6 bases unmatched. Per germline, CDR1 SGHNT and CDR2 YYREEE (reference sequence). Using reference TRBV5-4 and TRBJ2-1 for the parts outside the CDR3, the full variable domain is ETGVTQSPTHLIKTRGQQVTLRCSSQSGHNTVSWYQQALGQGPQFIFQYYREEENGRGNFPPRFSGLQFPNYSSELNVNALELDDSALYLCASSGVSGGYNEQFFGPGTRLTVL.

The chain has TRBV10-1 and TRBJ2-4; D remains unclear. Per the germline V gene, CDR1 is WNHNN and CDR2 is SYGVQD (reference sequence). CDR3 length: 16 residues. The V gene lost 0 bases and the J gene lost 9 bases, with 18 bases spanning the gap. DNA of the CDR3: TGCGCCAGCAGTGAGTCTCGACTTACGGATGTAGGCATTCAGTACTTC. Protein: CASSESRLTDVGIQYF.

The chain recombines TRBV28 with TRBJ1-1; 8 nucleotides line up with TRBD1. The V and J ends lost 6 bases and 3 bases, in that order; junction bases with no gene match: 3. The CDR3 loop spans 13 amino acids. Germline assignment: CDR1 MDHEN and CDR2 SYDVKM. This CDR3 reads CASRGQGDTEAFF. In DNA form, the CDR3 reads TGTGCCAGCAGAGGACAGGGCGACACTGAAGCTTTCTTT.

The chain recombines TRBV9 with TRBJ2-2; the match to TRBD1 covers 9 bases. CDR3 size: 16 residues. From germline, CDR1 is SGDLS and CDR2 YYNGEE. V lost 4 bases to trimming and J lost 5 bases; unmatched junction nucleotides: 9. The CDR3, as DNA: TGTGCCAGCAGCCCCCGGGACAGGGCTGAGACCGGGGAGCTGTTTTTT. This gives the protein CASSPRDRAETGELFF.

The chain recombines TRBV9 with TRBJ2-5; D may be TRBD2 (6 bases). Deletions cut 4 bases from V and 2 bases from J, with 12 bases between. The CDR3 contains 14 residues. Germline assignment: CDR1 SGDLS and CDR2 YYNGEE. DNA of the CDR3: TGTGCCAGCAGCCCCAGTGCGGGGCAAGAGACCCAGTACTTC. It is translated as CASSPSAGQETQYF.

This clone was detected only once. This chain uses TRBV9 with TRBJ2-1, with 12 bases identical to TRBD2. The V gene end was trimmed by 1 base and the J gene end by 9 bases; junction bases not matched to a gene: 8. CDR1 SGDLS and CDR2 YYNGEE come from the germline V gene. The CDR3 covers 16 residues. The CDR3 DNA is TGTGCCAGCAGCGTAAGGCTAGCGGGAGGGCCGGGTGAGCAGTTCTTC. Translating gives CASSVRLAGGPGEQFF.

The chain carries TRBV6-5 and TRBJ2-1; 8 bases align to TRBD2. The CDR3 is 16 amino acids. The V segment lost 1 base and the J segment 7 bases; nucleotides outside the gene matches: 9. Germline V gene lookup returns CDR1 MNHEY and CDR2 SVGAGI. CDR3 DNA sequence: TGTGCCAGCAGTTACTGGACGGGAGGGCCTGGGAATGAGCAGTTCTTC. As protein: CASSYWTGGPGNEQFF.

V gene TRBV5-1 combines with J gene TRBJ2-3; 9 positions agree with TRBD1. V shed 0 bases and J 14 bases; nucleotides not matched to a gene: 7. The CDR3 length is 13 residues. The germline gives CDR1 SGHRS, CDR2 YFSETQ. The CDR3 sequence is CASSLVGGTGRYF. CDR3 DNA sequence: TGCGCCAGCAGCTTGGTCGGTGGGACAGGGAGGTATTTT.

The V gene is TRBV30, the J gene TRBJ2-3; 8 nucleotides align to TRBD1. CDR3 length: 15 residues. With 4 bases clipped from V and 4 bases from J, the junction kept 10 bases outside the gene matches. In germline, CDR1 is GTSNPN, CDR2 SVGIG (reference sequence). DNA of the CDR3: TGTGCCTGGAATGAAGGACAGGGAGGTTCAGATACGCAGTATTTT. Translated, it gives CAWNEGQGGSDTQYF.

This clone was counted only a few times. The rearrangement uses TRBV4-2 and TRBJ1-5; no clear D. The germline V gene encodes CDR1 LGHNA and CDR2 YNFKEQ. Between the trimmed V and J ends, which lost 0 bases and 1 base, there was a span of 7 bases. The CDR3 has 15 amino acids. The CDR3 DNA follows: TGTGCCAGCAGCCAAGATTGGCCGAGCAATCAGCCCCAGCATTTT. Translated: CASSQDWPSNQPQHF.

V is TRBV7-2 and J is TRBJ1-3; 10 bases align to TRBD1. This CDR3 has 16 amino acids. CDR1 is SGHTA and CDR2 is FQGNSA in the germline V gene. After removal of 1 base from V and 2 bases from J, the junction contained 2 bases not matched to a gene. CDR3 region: CASSLDGTGAGNTIYF. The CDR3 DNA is TGTGCCAGCAGCTTAGACGGGACAGGGGCTGGAAACACCATATATTTT.

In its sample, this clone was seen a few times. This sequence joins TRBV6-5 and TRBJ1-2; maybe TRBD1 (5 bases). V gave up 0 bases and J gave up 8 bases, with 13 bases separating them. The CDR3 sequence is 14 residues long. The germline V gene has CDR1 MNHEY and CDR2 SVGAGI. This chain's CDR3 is CASSYSVRVRGYTF. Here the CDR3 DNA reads TGTGCCAGCAGTTACTCAGTCAGGGTACGCGGCTACACCTTC.

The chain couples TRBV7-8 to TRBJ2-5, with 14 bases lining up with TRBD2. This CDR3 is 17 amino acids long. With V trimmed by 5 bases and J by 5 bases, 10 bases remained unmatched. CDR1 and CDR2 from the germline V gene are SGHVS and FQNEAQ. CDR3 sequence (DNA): TGTGCCAGCAGCCAAGGGACTAGCGGGAGAAGGTGGGAGACCCAGTACTTC. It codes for CASSQGTSGRRWETQYF. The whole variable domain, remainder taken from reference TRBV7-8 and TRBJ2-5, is GAGVSQSPRYKVAKRGQDVALRCDPISGHVSLFWYQQALGQGPEFLTYFQNEAQLDKSGLPSDRFFAERPEGSVSTLKIQRTQQEDSAVYLCASSQGTSGRRWETQYFGPGTRLLVL.

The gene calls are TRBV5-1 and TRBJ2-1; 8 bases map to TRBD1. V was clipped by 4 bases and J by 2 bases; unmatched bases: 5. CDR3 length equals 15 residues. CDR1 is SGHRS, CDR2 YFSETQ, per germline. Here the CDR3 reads CASSPGQGPYNEQFF. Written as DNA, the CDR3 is TGCGCCAGCAGCCCCGGACAGGGACCCTACAATGAGCAGTTCTTC.

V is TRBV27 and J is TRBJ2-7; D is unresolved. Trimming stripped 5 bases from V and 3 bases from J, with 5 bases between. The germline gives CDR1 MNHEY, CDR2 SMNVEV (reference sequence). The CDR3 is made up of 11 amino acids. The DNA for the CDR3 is TGTGCCAGCAGTCAACTCTACGAGCAGTACTTC. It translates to CASSQLYEQYF.